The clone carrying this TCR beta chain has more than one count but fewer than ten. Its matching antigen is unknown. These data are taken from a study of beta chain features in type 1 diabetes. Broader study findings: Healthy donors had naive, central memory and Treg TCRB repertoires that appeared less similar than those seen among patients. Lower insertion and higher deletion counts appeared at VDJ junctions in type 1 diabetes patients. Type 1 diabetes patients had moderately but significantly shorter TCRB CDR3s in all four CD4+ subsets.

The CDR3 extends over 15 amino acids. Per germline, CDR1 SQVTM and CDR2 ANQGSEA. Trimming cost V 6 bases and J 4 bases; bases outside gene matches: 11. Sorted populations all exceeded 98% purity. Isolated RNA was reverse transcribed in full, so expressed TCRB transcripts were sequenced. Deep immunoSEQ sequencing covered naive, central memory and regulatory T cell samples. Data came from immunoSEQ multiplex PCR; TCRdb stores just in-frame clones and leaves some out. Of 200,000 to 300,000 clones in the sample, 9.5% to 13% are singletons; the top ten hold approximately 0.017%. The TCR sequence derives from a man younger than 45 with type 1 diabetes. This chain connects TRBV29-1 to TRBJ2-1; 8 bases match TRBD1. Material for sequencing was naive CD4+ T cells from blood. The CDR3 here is CSVLDRVISYNEQFF. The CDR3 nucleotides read TGCAGCGTCCTGGACAGGGTAATTAGTTACAATGAGCAGTTCTTC.